This TCR beta chain was sequenced in a study of T cell clonotyping in hematopoietic cell transplantation. Across the whole study: Pretransplant recipient samples were taken after cytoreduction. General study results and limits: Higher Inverse Simpson Index values in graft donor and pretransplant recipient predicted broader posttransplant TCR diversity. Pathologically expanded recipient clonotypes increased progressively from day 30 to day 180 as diversity fell.

Regarding this clone: What it binds is not known.

Sample time point: recipient sample about 28 days before transplant, after cytoreduction. Germline CDR1 is SGHRS and CDR2 is YFSETQ. The ends lost 3 bases at V and 5 bases at J; junction bases unmatched: 8. CDR3 length: 16 amino acids. Repertoires were generated with immunoSEQ multiplex PCR, while TCRdb's copy carries only in-frame clones and drops some. The sample has several thousand clones; over 75% are singletons. This rearrangement joins TRBV5-1 to TRBJ2-1, with 10 positions matching TRBD2. This receptor was obtained from a woman between 55 and 75 years old with acute myeloid leukemia. Some clones in this sample may be carry-over from other donors' samples. The sequenced sample was peripheral blood mononuclear cells, obtained before stem cell transplant. The CDR3 nucleotides are TGCGCCAGCAGCTCCAGGACTAGCGGACCCCACAATGAGCAGTTCTTC. Translating it yields CASSSRTSGPHNEQFF.